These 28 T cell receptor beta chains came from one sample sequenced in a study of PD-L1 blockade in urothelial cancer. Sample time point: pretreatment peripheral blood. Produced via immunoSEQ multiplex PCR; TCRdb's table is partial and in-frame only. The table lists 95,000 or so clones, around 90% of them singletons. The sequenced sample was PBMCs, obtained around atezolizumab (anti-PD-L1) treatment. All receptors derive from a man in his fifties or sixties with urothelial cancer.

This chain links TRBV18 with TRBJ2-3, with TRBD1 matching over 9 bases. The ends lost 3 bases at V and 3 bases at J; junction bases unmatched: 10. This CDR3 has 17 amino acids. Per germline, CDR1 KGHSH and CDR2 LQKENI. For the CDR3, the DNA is TGTGCCAGCTCACCTATATCAGGGACAGGGCTGACAGATACGCAGTATTTT. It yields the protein CASSPISGTGLTDTQYF.

As DNA, the CDR3 is TGTGCCAGCAGTTGGGGACTTTCCGGGGAGCTGTTTTTT. Protein: CASSWGLSGELFF. The gene calls are TRBV28 and TRBJ2-2; D is possibly TRBD2 (6 bases). The V and J ends lost 4 bases and 6 bases respectively, with 9 bases between them. The germline gives CDR1 MDHEN, CDR2 SYDVKM. The CDR3 is 13 residues long.

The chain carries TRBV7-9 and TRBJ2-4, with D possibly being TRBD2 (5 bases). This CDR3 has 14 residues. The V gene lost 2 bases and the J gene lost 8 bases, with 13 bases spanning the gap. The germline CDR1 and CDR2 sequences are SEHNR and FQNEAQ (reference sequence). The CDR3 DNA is TGTGCCAGCAGCTTAATGGTGGGAGAGGACATTCAGTACTTC. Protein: CASSLMVGEDIQYF.

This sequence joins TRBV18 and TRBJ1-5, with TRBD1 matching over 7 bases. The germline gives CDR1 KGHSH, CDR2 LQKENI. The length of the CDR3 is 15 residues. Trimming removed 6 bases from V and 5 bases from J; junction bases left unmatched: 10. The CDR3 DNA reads TGTGCCAGCTCTAGGGGGACAGCCCAAGATCAGCCCCAGCATTTT. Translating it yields CASSRGTAQDQPQHF.

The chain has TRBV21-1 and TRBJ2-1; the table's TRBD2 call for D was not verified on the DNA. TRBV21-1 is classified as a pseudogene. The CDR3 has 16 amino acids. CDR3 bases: TGTGCCAGCAGCAAACCCGGACTAGCCGAAAGCAATGAGCAGTTCTTC. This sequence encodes CASSKPGLAESNEQFF.

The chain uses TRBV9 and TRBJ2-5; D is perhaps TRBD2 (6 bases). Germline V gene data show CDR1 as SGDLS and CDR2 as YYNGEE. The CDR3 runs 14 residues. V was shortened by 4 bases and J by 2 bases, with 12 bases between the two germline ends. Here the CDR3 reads CASSIGTAQETQYF. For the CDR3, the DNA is TGTGCCAGCAGCATAGGGACTGCGCAAGAGACCCAGTACTTC.

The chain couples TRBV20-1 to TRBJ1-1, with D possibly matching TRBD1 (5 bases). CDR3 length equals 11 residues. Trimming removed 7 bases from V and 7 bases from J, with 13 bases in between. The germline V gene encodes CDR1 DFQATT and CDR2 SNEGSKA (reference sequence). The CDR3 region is CSVRGRIEAFF. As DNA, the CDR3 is TGCAGTGTTAGGGGCCGGATTGAAGCTTTCTTT.

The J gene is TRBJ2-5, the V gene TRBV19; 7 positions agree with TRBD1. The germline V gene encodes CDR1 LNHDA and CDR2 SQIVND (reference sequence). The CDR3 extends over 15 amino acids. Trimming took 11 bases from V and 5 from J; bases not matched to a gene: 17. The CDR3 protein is CASRGEKQGQETQYF. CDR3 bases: TGTGCCTCGCGTGGAGAAAAACAGGGACAGGAGACCCAGTACTTC.

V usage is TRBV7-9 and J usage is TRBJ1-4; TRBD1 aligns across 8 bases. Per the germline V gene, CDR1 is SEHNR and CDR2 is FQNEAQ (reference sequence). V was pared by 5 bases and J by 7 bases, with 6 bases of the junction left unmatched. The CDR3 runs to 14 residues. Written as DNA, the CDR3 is TGTGCCAGCAGCCTTGGACAGGGAGGTGAAAAACTGTTTTTT. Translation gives CASSLGQGGEKLFF.

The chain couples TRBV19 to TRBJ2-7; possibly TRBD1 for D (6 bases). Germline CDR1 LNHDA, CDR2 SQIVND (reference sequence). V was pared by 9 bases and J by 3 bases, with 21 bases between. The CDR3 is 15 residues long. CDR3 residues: CASNPPGTTNYEQYF. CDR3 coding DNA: TGTGCCAGCAATCCCCCCGGGACAACAAACTACGAGCAGTACTTC.

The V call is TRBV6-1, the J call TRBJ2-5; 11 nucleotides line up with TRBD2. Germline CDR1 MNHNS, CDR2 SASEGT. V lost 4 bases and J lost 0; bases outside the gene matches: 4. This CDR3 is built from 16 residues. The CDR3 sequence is CASSGPSGRHQETQYF. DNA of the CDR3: TGTGCCAGCAGTGGTCCTAGCGGGAGGCACCAAGAGACCCAGTACTTC.

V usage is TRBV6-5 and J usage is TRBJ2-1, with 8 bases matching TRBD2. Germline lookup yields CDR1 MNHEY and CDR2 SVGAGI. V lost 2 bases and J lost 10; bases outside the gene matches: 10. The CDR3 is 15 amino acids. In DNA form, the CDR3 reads TGTGCCAGCAGTTACGTGGGACTAGACCTATTCGAGCAGTTCTTC. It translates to CASSYVGLDLFEQFF.

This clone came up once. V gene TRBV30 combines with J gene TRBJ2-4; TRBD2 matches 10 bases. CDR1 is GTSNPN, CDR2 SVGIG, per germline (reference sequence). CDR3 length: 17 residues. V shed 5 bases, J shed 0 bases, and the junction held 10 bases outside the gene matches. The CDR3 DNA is TGTGCCTGGCAGGCTAGCGGGGGTACACGAGCCAAAAACATTCAGTACTTC. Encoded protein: CAWQASGGTRAKNIQYF.

In nucleotides, the CDR3 is TGTGCCAGCAGCGTAGATAGCGGGAGCTACGAGCAGTACTTC. This encodes CASSVDSGSYEQYF. The V and J genes are TRBV9 and TRBJ2-7; 9 bases align to TRBD2. The CDR3 covers 14 residues. Germline CDR1 and CDR2: SGDLS and YYNGEE. Trimming removed 0 bases from V and 3 bases from J; junction bases left unmatched: 1.

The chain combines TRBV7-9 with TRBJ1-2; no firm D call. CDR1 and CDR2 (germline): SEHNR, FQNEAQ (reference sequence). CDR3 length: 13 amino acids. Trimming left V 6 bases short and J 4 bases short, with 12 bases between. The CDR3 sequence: CASSPTVGYGYTF. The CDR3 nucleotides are TGTGCCAGCAGTCCAACAGTGGGCTATGGCTACACCTTC.

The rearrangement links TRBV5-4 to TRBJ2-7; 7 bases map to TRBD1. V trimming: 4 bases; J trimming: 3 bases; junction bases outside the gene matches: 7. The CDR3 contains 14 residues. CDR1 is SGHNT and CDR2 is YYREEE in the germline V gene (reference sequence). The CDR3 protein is CASSVTRQGYEQYF. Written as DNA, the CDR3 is TGTGCCAGCAGCGTTACCCGACAGGGCTACGAGCAGTACTTC.

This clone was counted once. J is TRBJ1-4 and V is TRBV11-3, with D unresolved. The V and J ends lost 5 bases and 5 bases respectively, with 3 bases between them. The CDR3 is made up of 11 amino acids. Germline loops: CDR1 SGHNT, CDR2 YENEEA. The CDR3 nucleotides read TGTGCCAGCAGCCTAAATGAAAAACTGTTTTTT. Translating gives CASSLNEKLFF.

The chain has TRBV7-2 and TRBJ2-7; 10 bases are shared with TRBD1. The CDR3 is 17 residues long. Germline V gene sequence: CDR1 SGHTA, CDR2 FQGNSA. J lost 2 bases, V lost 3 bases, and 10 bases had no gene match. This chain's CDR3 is CASSFAAGQGDPYEQYF. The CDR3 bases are TGTGCCAGCAGCTTTGCAGCCGGACAGGGGGATCCCTACGAGCAGTACTTC.

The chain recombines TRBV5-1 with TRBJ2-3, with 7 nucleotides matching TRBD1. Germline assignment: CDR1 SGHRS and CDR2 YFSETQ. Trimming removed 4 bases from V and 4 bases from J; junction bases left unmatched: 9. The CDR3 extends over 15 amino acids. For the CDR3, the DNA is TGCGCCAGCAGCACCGGGGATAGGGGGCCAGATACGCAGTATTTT. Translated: CASSTGDRGPDTQYF. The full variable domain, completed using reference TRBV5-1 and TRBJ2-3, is KAGVTQTPRYLIKTRGQQVTLSCSPISGHRSVSWYQQTPGQGLQFLFEYFSETQRNKGNFPGRFSGRQFSNSRSEMNVSTLELGDSALYLCASSTGDRGPDTQYFGPGTRLTVL.

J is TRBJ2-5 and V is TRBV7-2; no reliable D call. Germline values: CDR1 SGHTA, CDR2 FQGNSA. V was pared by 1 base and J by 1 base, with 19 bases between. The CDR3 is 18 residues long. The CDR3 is CASSLGLFGYSIQETQYF. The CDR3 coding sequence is TGTGCCAGCAGCTTAGGTCTGTTCGGATACAGTATCCAAGAGACCCAGTACTTC. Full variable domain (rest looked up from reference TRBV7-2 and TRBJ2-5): GAGVSQSPSNKVTEKGKDVELRCDPISGHTALYWYRQSLGQGLEFLIYFQGNSAPDKSGLPSDRFSAERTGGSVSTLTIQRTQQEDSAVYLCASSLGLFGYSIQETQYFGPGTRLLVL.

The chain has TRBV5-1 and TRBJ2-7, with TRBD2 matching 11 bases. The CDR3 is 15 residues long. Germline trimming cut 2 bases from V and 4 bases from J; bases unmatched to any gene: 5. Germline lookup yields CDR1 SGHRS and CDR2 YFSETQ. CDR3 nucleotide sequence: TGCGCCAGCAGCTTCGGCGGGACTAGCGGTTACGAGCAGTACTTC. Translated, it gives CASSFGGTSGYEQYF.

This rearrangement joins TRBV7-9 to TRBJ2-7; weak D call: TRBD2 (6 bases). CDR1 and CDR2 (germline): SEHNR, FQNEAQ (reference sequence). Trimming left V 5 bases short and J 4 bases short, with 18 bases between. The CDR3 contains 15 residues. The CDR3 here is CASSPSSWRVYEQYF. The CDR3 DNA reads TGTGCCAGCAGCCCATCTAGCTGGAGGGTTTACGAGCAGTACTTC. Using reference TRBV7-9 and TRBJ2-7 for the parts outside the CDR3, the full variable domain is DTGVSQNPRHKITKRGQNVTFRCDPISEHNRLYWYRQTLGQGPEFLTYFQNEAQLEKSRLLSDRFSAERPKGSFSTLEIQRTEQGDSAMYLCASSPSSWRVYEQYFGPGTRLTVT.

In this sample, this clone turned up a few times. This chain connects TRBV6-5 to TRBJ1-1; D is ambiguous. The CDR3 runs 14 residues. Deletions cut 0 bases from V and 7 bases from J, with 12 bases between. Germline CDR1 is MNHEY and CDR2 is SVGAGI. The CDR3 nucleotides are TGTGCCAGCAGTTACTCGAGAGGGTCTAGTGAAGCTTTCTTT. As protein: CASSYSRGSSEAFF.

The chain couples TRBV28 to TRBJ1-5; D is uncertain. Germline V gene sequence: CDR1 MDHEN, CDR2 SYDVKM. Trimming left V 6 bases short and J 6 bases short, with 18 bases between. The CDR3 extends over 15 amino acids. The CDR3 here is CASSMHMPRGQPQHF. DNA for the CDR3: TGTGCCAGCAGCATGCACATGCCCCGGGGTCAGCCCCAGCATTTT.

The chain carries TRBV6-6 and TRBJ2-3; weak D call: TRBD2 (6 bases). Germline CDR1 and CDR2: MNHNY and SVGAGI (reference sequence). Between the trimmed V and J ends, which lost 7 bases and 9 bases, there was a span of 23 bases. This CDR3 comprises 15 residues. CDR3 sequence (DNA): TGTGCCAGCACCCAAAGTTCCTTTAGCGGCGGGACGCAGTATTTT. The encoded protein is CASTQSSFSGGTQYF.

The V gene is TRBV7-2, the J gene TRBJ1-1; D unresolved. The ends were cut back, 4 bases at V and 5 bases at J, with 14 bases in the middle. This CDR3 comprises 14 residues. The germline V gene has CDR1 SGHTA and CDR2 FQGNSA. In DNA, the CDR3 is TGTGCCAGCAGCTCCGGCGCGGGTCTAACTGAAGCTTTCTTT. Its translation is CASSSGAGLTEAFF.

The CDR3 DNA is TGTGCCAGTGGGGAGGTTAATGAAAAACTGTTTTTT. Protein: CASGEVNEKLFF. This chain connects TRBV9 to TRBJ1-4, with unresolved D. In germline, CDR1 is SGDLS, CDR2 YYNGEE. V was pared by 8 bases and J by 4 bases, with 9 bases between. The CDR3 extends over 12 amino acids.

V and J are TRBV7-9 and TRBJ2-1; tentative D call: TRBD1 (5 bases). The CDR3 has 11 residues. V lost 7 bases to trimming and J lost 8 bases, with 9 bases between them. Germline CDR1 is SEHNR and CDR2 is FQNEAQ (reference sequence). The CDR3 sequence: CASIQGHEQFF. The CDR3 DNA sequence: TGTGCCAGCATTCAGGGCCATGAGCAGTTCTTC.